These 25 T cell receptor beta chains share one sample of origin, sequenced in a study of cytomegalovirus exposure and HLA in healthy donors. 13 Jbeta primers and 60 Vbeta primers were used for the PCR. This table comes from immunoSEQ multiplex PCR, and its TCRdb copy is limited to in-frame clones, with some not included. The table has roughly 290,000 clones, 70% to 90% seen once. Sequences were obtained from PBMCs. The receptors shown here come from a woman aged 18-29 years in good health and CMV-seronegative.

This chain connects TRBV7-2 to TRBJ2-4; D is unclear. This CDR3 spans 15 amino acids. V lost 5 bases to trimming and J lost 8 bases, with 19 bases between them. Per germline, CDR1 SGHTA and CDR2 FQGNSA. CDR3: CASSRPTSRRDIQYF. In nucleotides, the CDR3 is TGTGCCAGCAGCCGGCCGACTTCTCGGCGTGACATTCAGTACTTC.

The rearrangement links TRBV13 to TRBJ2-7; 8 nucleotides match TRBD1. The CDR3 has 14 amino acids. The trim removed 4 bases at V and 0 bases at J, leaving 2 bases unmatched. Germline V lookup: CDR1 PRHDT, CDR2 FYEKMQ (reference sequence). The CDR3 protein is CASSSTGGSYEQYF. Written as DNA, the CDR3 is TGTGCCAGCAGCTCCACAGGGGGCTCCTACGAGCAGTACTTC.

The V gene is TRBV5-4, the J gene TRBJ2-6, with 8 bases matching TRBD2. In germline, CDR1 is SGHNT, CDR2 YYREEE (reference sequence). Trimming at V came to 4 bases and at J to 2 bases, leaving 11 bases not matched to a gene. The CDR3 is 18 residues long. For the CDR3, the DNA is TGTGCCAGCAGCGTGAGCGGGGGTGCCAAACCTGGGGCCAACGTCCTGACTTTC. Its translation: CASSVSGGAKPGANVLTF.

The genes are TRBV11-3 and TRBJ2-1; 8 bases are a match to TRBD2. This CDR3 has 12 residues. From germline, CDR1 is SGHNT and CDR2 YENEEA. Trimming cost V 4 bases and J 10 bases; bases outside gene matches: 3. Here the CDR3 DNA reads TGTGCCAGCAGCTCAAAGCGGGGGGAGCAGTTCTTC. Protein: CASSSKRGEQFF. Supplemented by reference TRBV11-3 and TRBJ2-1, the full variable domain reads EAGVVQSPRYKIIEKKQPVAFWCNPISGHNTLYWYLQNLGQGPELLIRYENEEAVDDSQLPKDRFSAERLKGVDSTLKIQPAELGDSAVYLCASSSKRGEQFFGPGTRLTVL.

This chain links TRBV10-3 with TRBJ1-4; D is uncertain. The CDR3 extends over 18 amino acids. With 0 bases removed from V and 0 bases from J, the gap between germline ends came to 14 bases. Germline V lookup: CDR1 ENHRY, CDR2 SYGVKD. The CDR3 DNA follows: TGTGCCATCAGTGAGTCGAAAAGGGATAGCGCAACTAATGAAAAACTGTTTTTT. Its translation is CAISESKRDSATNEKLFF.

The chain is built from TRBV19 and TRBJ2-7; D may be TRBD1 (6 bases). The CDR3 extends over 16 amino acids. The germline gives CDR1 LNHDA, CDR2 SQIVND (reference sequence). Trimming removed 6 bases from V and 2 bases from J, with 20 bases in between. CDR3 DNA: TGTGCCAGTAGCTCCGTCGGTGGGACACCCACCTACGAGCAGTACTTC. Encoded protein: CASSSVGGTPTYEQYF.

The rearrangement links TRBV7-2 to TRBJ2-3, with D perhaps matching TRBD2 (6 bases). V lost 4 bases, J lost 5 bases, and 28 bases lay in between. This CDR3 contains 19 residues. CDR1 and CDR2 from the germline V gene are SGHTA and FQGNSA. The CDR3 spells CASSWTGVLERSSGDTQYF. The CDR3 region has the DNA TGTGCCAGCAGCTGGACGGGGGTTTTGGAGCGGTCATCGGGAGATACGCAGTATTTT.

The V and J genes are TRBV5-6 and TRBJ2-7; 9 bases map to TRBD2. Germline CDR1 reads SGHDT; CDR2 reads YYEEEE. V gave up 0 bases and J gave up 4 bases; unmatched junction bases: 5. The CDR3 length is 15 residues. The CDR3 reads CASSLGGTSSYEQYF. Written as DNA, the CDR3 is TGTGCCAGCAGCTTGGGGGGGACTAGCTCATACGAGCAGTACTTC.

The J gene is TRBJ2-1, the V gene TRBV2, with D possibly being TRBD1 (7 bases). Germline CDR1 and CDR2: SNHLY and FYNNEI. CDR3 size: 16 residues. V dropped 7 bases and J dropped 6 bases, with 22 bases sitting between them. This CDR3 is CASNGGGGRSFNEQFF. The CDR3, as DNA: TGTGCCAGCAACGGCGGAGGGGGCAGAAGCTTCAATGAGCAGTTCTTC.

The chain has TRBV2 and TRBJ1-2; D remains unclear. V was clipped by 2 bases and J by 2 bases, with 12 bases between them. There are 15 residues in the CDR3. Germline V gene sequence: CDR1 SNHLY, CDR2 FYNNEI. This CDR3 is CASSELRVANYGYTF. CDR3 sequence (DNA): TGTGCCAGCAGTGAATTGAGGGTAGCGAACTATGGCTACACCTTC.

The chain recombines TRBV5-1 with TRBJ1-2; 8 bases are a match to TRBD1. The CDR3 is 16 amino acids. Trimming at V came to 0 bases and at J to 2 bases, leaving 6 bases not matched to a gene. Per germline, CDR1 SGHRS and CDR2 YFSETQ. The CDR3 region has the DNA TGCGCCAGCAGCTTGGGTACAGGGGGTCCAAACTATGGCTACACCTTC. Protein sequence: CASSLGTGGPNYGYTF.

V gene TRBV27 combines with J gene TRBJ2-3, with 7 nucleotides matching TRBD1. The germline gives CDR1 MNHEY, CDR2 SMNVEV (reference sequence). The CDR3 contains 12 residues. With V trimmed by 6 bases and J by 10 bases, 7 bases remained unmatched. CDR3 sequence: CASRTPGGSQYF. The CDR3 DNA follows: TGTGCCAGCAGGACACCAGGGGGATCGCAGTATTTT.

The chain couples TRBV7-3 to TRBJ2-3; D may be TRBD2 (5 bases). This CDR3 has 12 amino acids. Looked up from germline, CDR1 is SGHTA and CDR2 is FQGTGA. V dropped 4 bases and J dropped 5 bases, with 7 bases sitting between them. The CDR3 sequence is CASSYEGDTQYF. The CDR3 DNA reads TGTGCCAGCAGCTACGAGGGAGATACGCAGTATTTT.

The V and J genes are TRBV6-6 and TRBJ1-3, with TRBD1 identical over 7 bases. V shed 0 bases and J 5 bases; nucleotides not matched to a gene: 7. The CDR3 length is 16 residues. Germline V gene sequence: CDR1 MNHNY, CDR2 SVGAGI (reference sequence). This CDR3 reads CASSYSGQVGRNTIYF. The CDR3 DNA follows: TGTGCCAGCAGTTACTCCGGACAGGTCGGGAGAAACACCATATATTTT.

This sequence joins TRBV10-3 and TRBJ2-2; 9 bases align to TRBD2. V lost 1 base and J lost 1; bases outside the gene matches: 7. CDR1 and CDR2 from the germline V gene are ENHRY and SYGVKD. The CDR3 contains 18 residues. The CDR3 protein is CAISELRASGVNTGELFF. The CDR3 bases are TGTGCCATCAGTGAGTTGCGGGCTAGCGGGGTGAACACCGGGGAGCTGTTTTTT.

V is TRBV18 and J is TRBJ2-7; tentative D call: TRBD2 (7 bases). Germline assignment: CDR1 KGHSH and CDR2 LQKENI. The CDR3 has 18 residues. V lost 1 base and J lost 8, with 27 bases in between. The DNA for the CDR3 is TGTGCCAGCTCACCACGAGGAAGTCAGGAAGGGGGGGGGCCTCAGCAGTACTTC. Amino acid sequence: CASSPRGSQEGGGPQQYF.

The CDR3 is CSVEEGGPAYNEQFF. The CDR3, as DNA: TGCAGCGTTGAAGAAGGGGGTCCGGCCTACAATGAGCAGTTCTTC. J is TRBJ2-1 and V is TRBV29-1, with a tentative D call TRBD1 (6 bases). Germline assignment: CDR1 SQVTM and CDR2 ANQGSEA. V lost 0 bases, J lost 2 bases, and 11 bases lay in between. This CDR3 is built from 15 residues.

J is TRBJ2-4 and V is TRBV2; TRBD2 matches at 14 bases. This CDR3 region has 14 residues. V dropped 6 bases and J dropped 15; count of bases not matched to a gene: 10. Germline V CDR1 and CDR2: SNHLY, FYNNEI. The CDR3 DNA sequence: TGTGCCAGCAGCCCGGGACTAGCGGGGGTTATAGGGTACTTC. Translated, it gives CASSPGLAGVIGYF. Combining the CDR3 with reference TRBV2 and TRBJ2-4 gives the whole variable domain EPEVTQTPSHQVTQMGQEVILRCVPISNHLYFYWYRQILGQKVEFLVSFYNNEISEKSEIFDDQFSVERPDGSNFTLKIRSTKLEDSAMYFCASSPGLAGVIGYFGAGTRLSVL.

The chain combines TRBV7-9 with TRBJ2-1, with 7 positions matching TRBD1. V gave up 6 bases and J gave up 5 bases; unmatched junction bases: 13. The CDR3 extends over 16 amino acids. In germline, CDR1 is SEHNR, CDR2 FQNEAQ (reference sequence). The CDR3 DNA sequence: TGTGCCAGCAGACAAAATACCGGGACAGAAAACAATGAGCAGTTCTTC. Protein: CASRQNTGTENNEQFF.

This chain links TRBV10-3 with TRBJ1-2; D call uncertain. Germline V lookup: CDR1 ENHRY, CDR2 SYGVKD. V was pared by 2 bases and J by 7 bases, with 5 bases between. This CDR3 spans 11 amino acids. This CDR3 reads CAISEQAGYTF. For the CDR3, the DNA is TGTGCCATCAGTGAGCAAGCTGGCTACACCTTC.

This chain joins TRBV7-7 and TRBJ1-3, with D perhaps TRBD1 (6 bases). The CDR3 length is 15 residues. V was pared by 5 bases and J by 2 bases, with 13 bases between. From germline, CDR1 is SSHAT and CDR2 FNYEAQ (reference sequence). CDR3 in amino acids: CASSPGAGAGNTIYF. Written as DNA, the CDR3 is TGTGCCAGCAGCCCTGGGGCAGGGGCTGGAAACACCATATATTTT. Full variable domain (remainder filled in from reference TRBV7-7 and TRBJ1-3): GAGVSQSPRYKVTKRGQDVTLRCDPISSHATLYWYQQALGQGPEFLTYFNYEAQPDKSGLPSDRFSAERPEGSISTLTIQRTEQRDSAMYRCASSPGAGAGNTIYFGEGSWLTVV.

This sequence joins TRBV5-1 and TRBJ2-5, with D perhaps TRBD1 (5 bases). The CDR3 has 14 residues. V was clipped by 3 bases and J by 5 bases, with 14 bases between them. Germline V gene lookup returns CDR1 SGHRS and CDR2 YFSETQ. CDR3 sequence (DNA): TGCGCCAGCAGCTCGAGCGCAGGGTATGAGACCCAGTACTTC. Translating it yields CASSSSAGYETQYF.

The rearrangement joins TRBV7-9 to TRBJ1-1; D remains ambiguous. Germline CDR1 SEHNR, CDR2 FQNEAQ (reference sequence). This CDR3 is 13 amino acids long. V shed 1 base and J shed 5 bases, with 8 bases lying between them. The CDR3 loop is CASSLVSLTEAFF. The CDR3 bases are TGTGCCAGCAGCTTAGTGTCGTTAACTGAAGCTTTCTTT.

The rearrangement joins TRBV7-3 to TRBJ2-1, with TRBD2 matching over 12 bases. Germline assignment: CDR1 SGHTA and CDR2 FQGTGA. The CDR3 loop spans 15 amino acids. Unmatched junction bases numbered 2, after V lost 0 bases and J lost 8 bases. The CDR3 nucleotides are TGTGCCAGCAGCTTAACCGGACTAGCGGGATATGAGCAGTTCTTC. Its protein product is CASSLTGLAGYEQFF.

This chain links TRBV2 with TRBJ1-1, with D possibly matching TRBD1 (6 bases). Per the germline V gene, CDR1 is SNHLY and CDR2 is FYNNEI. Trimming took 11 bases from V and 0 from J, leaving 13 bases between them. The CDR3 length is 13 residues. CDR3 coding DNA: TGTGCCTGTAGGACAGCGCTGAACACTGAAGCTTTCTTT. Amino acid sequence: CACRTALNTEAFF. Filled out from reference TRBV2 and TRBJ1-1, the complete variable domain reads EPEVTQTPSHQVTQMGQEVILRCVPISNHLYFYWYRQILGQKVEFLVSFYNNEISEKSEIFDDQFSVERPDGSNFTLKIRSTKLEDSAMYFCACRTALNTEAFFGQGTRLTVV.